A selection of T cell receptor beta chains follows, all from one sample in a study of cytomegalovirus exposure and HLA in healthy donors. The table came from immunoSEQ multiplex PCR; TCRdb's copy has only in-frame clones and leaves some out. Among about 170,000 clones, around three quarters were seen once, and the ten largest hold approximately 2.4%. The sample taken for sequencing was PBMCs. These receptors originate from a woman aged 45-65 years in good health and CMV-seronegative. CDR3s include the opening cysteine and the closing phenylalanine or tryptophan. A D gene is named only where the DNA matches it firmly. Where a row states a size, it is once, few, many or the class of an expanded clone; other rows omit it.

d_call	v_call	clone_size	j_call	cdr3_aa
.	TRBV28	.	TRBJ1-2	CASSQGYYGYTF
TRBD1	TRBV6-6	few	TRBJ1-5	CASSQDREDQPQHF
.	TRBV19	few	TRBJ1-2	CASSRSGTYGYTF
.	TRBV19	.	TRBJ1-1	CASSIARRVTLNTEAFF
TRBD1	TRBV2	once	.	CATTRDRVVIYEQYF
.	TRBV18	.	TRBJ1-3	CASSGQGSSGNTIYF
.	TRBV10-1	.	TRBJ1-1	CASSEGTRTEAFF
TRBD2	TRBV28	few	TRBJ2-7	CASSLGTSGRKTYF
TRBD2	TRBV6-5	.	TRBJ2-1	CASSQQGLANEQFF
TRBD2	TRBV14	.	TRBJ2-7	CASSQEAGVSYEQYF
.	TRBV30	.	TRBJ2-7	CAWGAALTYEQYF
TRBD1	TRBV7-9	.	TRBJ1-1	CASSLEQGSNTEAFF
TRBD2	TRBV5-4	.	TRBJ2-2	CASSPGGLAEDTGELFF
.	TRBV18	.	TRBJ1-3	CASSLDISGNTIYF
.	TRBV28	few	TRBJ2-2	CATQLSGEIPTGELFF
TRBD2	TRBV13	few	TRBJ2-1	CASKAGGLGGNEQFF
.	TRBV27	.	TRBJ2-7	CASSLSIARIYEQYF
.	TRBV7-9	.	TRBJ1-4	CASSLAPGVREKLFF
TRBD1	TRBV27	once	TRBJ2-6	CASRSTGGSGANVLTF
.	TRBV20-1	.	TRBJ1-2	CSASHNGYTF
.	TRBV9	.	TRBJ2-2	CASNEAGATGELFF
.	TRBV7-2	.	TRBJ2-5	CATGRGGEETQYF
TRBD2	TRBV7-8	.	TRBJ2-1	CASSLSGDSYNEQFF
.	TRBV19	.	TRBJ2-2	CASSQRADTGELFF
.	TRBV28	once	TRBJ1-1	CASSLGARGRFGTEAFF
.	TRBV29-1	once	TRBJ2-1	CSVEGRVDEQFF
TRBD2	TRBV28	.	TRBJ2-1	CASGTSGRSSYNEQFF
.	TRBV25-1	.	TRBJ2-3	CAREEAGYSYHGTDTQYF
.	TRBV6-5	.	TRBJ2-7	CASRGTRGSHEQYF
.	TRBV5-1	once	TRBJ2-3	CASSSGQSSTDTQYF
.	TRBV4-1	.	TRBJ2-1	CASSHGRGSGSYNEQFF
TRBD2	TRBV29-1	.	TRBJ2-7	CSVVLAGVSYEQYF
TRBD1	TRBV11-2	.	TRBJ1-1	CASSSRAGQGMRTETFF
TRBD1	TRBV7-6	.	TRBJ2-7	CASSIGGGEQYF
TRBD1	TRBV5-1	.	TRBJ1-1	CASSSPGQGITEAFF
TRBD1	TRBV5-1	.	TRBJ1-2	CASNPGQGLGYTF
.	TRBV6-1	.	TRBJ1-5	CASTQAGLAGQPQHF
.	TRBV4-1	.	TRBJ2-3	CASSQERGRVDTQYF